The 18 T cell receptor beta chains below were found in one sample sequenced in a study of early T cells in non-severe SARS-CoV-2 infection. TCRdb passed the 5' RACE reads through MiXCR, listing each CDR3 protein once. The table has roughly 75,000 distinct CDR3 sequences, roughly 10% seen once. The sequenced sample consisted of whole blood. The source is an adult who was a healthcare worker with PCR-confirmed SARS-CoV-2 infection or an uninfected control (not recorded which).

Only a few counts were recorded for this clonotype. The chain links TRBV3-1 to TRBJ1-4; TRBD1 agrees at 8 bases. The length of the CDR3 is 15 residues. The V segment lost 3 bases and the J segment 7 bases; nucleotides outside the gene matches: 7. The germline CDR1 and CDR2 sequences are LGHDT and YNNKEL (reference sequence). The CDR3 region has the DNA TGTGCCAGCAGCCATCAGGGGGCGTCGGCTGAAAAACTGTTTTTT. Translation: CASSHQGASAEKLFF.

The table lists this clonotype with many counts. The chain carries TRBV20-1 and TRBJ2-3; tentative D call: TRBD2 (5 bases). CDR1 and CDR2 from the germline V gene are DFQATT and SNEGSKA (reference sequence). The CDR3 is made up of 14 amino acids. Deletions cut 6 bases from V and 6 bases from J, with 19 bases between. The CDR3 reads CSAKKDPGSDTQYF. The CDR3 region has the DNA TGCAGTGCCAAGAAGGACCCGGGGTCCGATACGCAGTATTTT.

The V call is TRBV6-5, the J call TRBJ1-1, with TRBD1 as a possible D gene (5 bases). Germline CDR1 is MNHEY and CDR2 is SVGAGI. CDR3 length: 14 residues. Trimming took 2 bases from V and 8 from J, leaving 15 bases between them. This chain's CDR3 is CASSYEAGPAEAFF. The CDR3 DNA sequence: TGTGCCAGCAGTTACGAAGCAGGGCCCGCCGAAGCTTTCTTT.

V and J are TRBV28 and TRBJ1-1; the D gene is possibly TRBD1 (5 bases). Germline CDR1 MDHEN, CDR2 SYDVKM. This CDR3 is 12 amino acids long. The V end was cut by 8 bases, the J end by 2 bases, with 9 bases between. CDR3 nucleotide sequence: TGTGCCAGCCAGGGCGGTAACACTGAAGCTTTCTTT. Translating it yields CASQGGNTEAFF.

The J gene is TRBJ2-7, the V gene TRBV7-9; 7 bases agree with TRBD2. This CDR3 spans 14 amino acids. V lost 3 bases and J lost 3; bases outside the gene matches: 5. The germline gives CDR1 SEHNR, CDR2 FQNEAQ (reference sequence). The DNA of the CDR3 is TGTGCCAGCAGCTTGGGAGGGCTACACTACGAGCAGTACTTC. Encoded protein: CASSLGGLHYEQYF. Full variable domain (outside the CDR3, taken from reference TRBV7-9 and TRBJ2-7): DTGVSQNPRHKITKRGQNVTFRCDPISEHNRLYWYRQTLGQGPEFLTYFQNEAQLEKSRLLSDRFSAERPKGSFSTLEIQRTEQGDSAMYLCASSLGGLHYEQYFGPGTRLTVT.

The rearrangement uses TRBV18 and TRBJ1-2; the D gene is possibly TRBD1 (5 bases). The CDR3 is made up of 15 amino acids. Trimming took 1 base from V and 3 from J, leaving 12 bases between them. Germline CDR1 reads KGHSH; CDR2 reads LQKENI. The CDR3 DNA reads as TGTGCCAGCTCACCACGAGGGGCGCTGGACTATGGCTACACCTTC. Protein sequence: CASSPRGALDYGYTF. Combining the CDR3 with reference TRBV18 and TRBJ1-2 gives the whole variable domain NAGVMQNPRHLVRRRGQEARLRCSPMKGHSHVYWYRQLPEEGLKFMVYLQKENIIDESGMPKERFSAEFPKEGPSILRIQQVVRGDSAAYFCASSPRGALDYGYTFGSGTRLTVV.

The chain couples TRBV27 to TRBJ2-7; 13 nucleotides match TRBD2. The CDR3 spans 18 residues. The germline CDR1 and CDR2 sequences are MNHEY and SMNVEV (reference sequence). J was trimmed by 6 bases and V by 5 bases; bases with no gene match: 16. The CDR3 loop reads CASSRQPGLAGVSGEQYF. The CDR3 nucleotides read TGTGCCAGCAGTCGCCAACCCGGACTAGCGGGGGTATCTGGCGAGCAGTACTTC.

This clonotype was detected ten times or more. The chain combines TRBV19 with TRBJ1-1, with 8 bases identical to TRBD1. The CDR3 consists of 14 residues. Germline loops: CDR1 LNHDA, CDR2 SQIVND (reference sequence). Unmatched junction bases numbered 6, after V lost 6 bases and J lost 3 bases. The CDR3 reads CASSGTGAYTEAFF. CDR3 nucleotides: TGTGCCAGTAGCGGGACAGGCGCGTACACTGAAGCTTTCTTT.

The chain combines TRBV25-1 with TRBJ1-2; D possibly corresponds to TRBD1 (5 bases). The CDR3 runs 14 residues. V lost 4 bases to trimming and J lost 2 bases, with 11 bases between them. Germline V gene data show CDR1 as MGHDK and CDR2 as SYGVNS. This chain's CDR3 is CASSVGQLNYGYTF. DNA of the CDR3: TGTGCCAGCAGTGTGGGGCAGCTCAACTATGGCTACACCTTC.

The rearrangement links TRBV12-3 or TRBV12-4 to TRBJ2-7; 9 positions match TRBD1. This CDR3 contains 15 residues. V trimming: 6 bases; J trimming: 6 bases; junction bases outside the gene matches: 12. CDR3 in amino acids: CASSSDFGQGSEQYF. DNA of the CDR3: TGTGCCAGCAGCTCCGACTTTGGACAGGGGAGCGAGCAGTACTTC.

At least ten counts were recorded for this clonotype. V gene TRBV30 combines with J gene TRBJ2-6, with unresolved D. Germline lookup yields CDR1 GTSNPN and CDR2 SVGIG (reference sequence). CDR3 length equals 14 residues. V lost 4 bases and J lost 6, with 13 bases in between. The CDR3 DNA reads as TGTGCCTGGAACCGCCAGGTGGTGGCCAACGTCCTGACTTTC. Protein sequence: CAWNRQVVANVLTF.

V is TRBV29-1 and J is TRBJ2-1, with no clear D. The ends were cut back, 3 bases at V and 10 bases at J, with 10 bases in the middle. This CDR3 spans 11 amino acids. In germline, CDR1 is SQVTM, CDR2 ANQGSEA. The CDR3 bases are TGCAGCGTTGAGAGGCTAGGGGAGCAGTTCTTC. It encodes CSVERLGEQFF.

Many counts were recorded for this clonotype. This chain connects TRBV6-5 to TRBJ1-1; no clear D gene. The CDR3 covers 16 residues. The germline V gene encodes CDR1 MNHEY and CDR2 SVGAGI. V lost 0 bases and J lost 3, with 14 bases in between. The CDR3 reads CASSYSMRGAHTEAFF. The CDR3 coding sequence is TGTGCCAGCAGTTACTCGATGCGCGGAGCACACACTGAAGCTTTCTTT.

The genes are TRBV20-1 and TRBJ1-1, with a possible D match to TRBD1 (6 bases). The CDR3 covers 14 residues. V was shortened by 4 bases and J by 4 bases, with 16 bases between the two germline ends. Germline lookup yields CDR1 DFQATT and CDR2 SNEGSKA (reference sequence). In DNA, the CDR3 is TGCAGTGCTAAAGTCCGGGACATTGGCACTGAAGCTTTCTTT. This gives the protein CSAKVRDIGTEAFF.

The CDR3 nucleotides read TGTGCCAGCAGCCACAGGGGGCGGAGGACCGGGGAGCTGTTTTTT. Encoded protein: CASSHRGRRTGELFF. The chain uses TRBV12-3 or TRBV12-4 and TRBJ2-2; 9 bases are a match to TRBD1. This CDR3 contains 15 residues. V gave up 6 bases and J gave up 5 bases; unmatched junction bases: 7.

This clonotype was counted a few times. The CDR3 sequence is CASSESRGTNEKLFF. The CDR3, as DNA: TGCGCCAGCAGTGAGTCTCGGGGGACTAATGAAAAACTGTTTTTT. The V gene is TRBV10-2, the J gene TRBJ1-4; D possibly corresponds to TRBD1 (5 bases). The CDR3 has 15 residues. Germline V lookup: CDR1 WSHSY, CDR2 SAAADI. The ends were cut back, 0 bases at V and 2 bases at J, with 7 bases in the middle.

Ten or more counts support this clonotype. This chain connects TRBV6-1 to TRBJ1-5; no definite D call. The V gene's germline CDR1 is MNHNS and CDR2 SASEGT. This CDR3 comprises 14 residues. Between the trimmed V and J ends, which lost 7 bases and 0 bases, there was a span of 10 bases. The CDR3 DNA reads TGTGCCAGCACCCCGGGAGATAGCAATCAGCCCCAGCATTTT. This translates into CASTPGDSNQPQHF.

The chain is built from TRBV6-1 and TRBJ2-1; 11 bases are a match to TRBD2. This CDR3 comprises 15 residues. Germline V gene sequence: CDR1 MNHNS, CDR2 SASEGT. The trim removed 10 bases at V and 2 bases at J, leaving 7 bases unmatched. CDR3 DNA sequence: TGTGCCACCCGAATAGCGGGGGGGACCTACAATGAGCAGTTCTTC. This codes for CATRIAGGTYNEQFF.